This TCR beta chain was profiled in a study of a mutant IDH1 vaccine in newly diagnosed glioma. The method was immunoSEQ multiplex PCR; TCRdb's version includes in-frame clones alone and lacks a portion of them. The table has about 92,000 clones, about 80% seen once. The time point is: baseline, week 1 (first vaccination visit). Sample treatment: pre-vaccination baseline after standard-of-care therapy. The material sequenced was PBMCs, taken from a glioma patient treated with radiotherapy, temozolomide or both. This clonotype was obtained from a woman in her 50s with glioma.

The CDR3 loop is CASSLAGTTDTQYF. The DNA of the CDR3 is TGCGCCAGCAGCCTAGCGGGGACCACAGATACGCAGTATTTT. This chain links TRBV4-1 with TRBJ2-3; 8 nucleotides line up with TRBD2. This CDR3 is 14 amino acids long. CDR1 MGHRA and CDR2 YSYEKL come from the germline V gene. V shed 4 bases, J shed 2 bases, and the junction held 2 bases outside the gene matches.